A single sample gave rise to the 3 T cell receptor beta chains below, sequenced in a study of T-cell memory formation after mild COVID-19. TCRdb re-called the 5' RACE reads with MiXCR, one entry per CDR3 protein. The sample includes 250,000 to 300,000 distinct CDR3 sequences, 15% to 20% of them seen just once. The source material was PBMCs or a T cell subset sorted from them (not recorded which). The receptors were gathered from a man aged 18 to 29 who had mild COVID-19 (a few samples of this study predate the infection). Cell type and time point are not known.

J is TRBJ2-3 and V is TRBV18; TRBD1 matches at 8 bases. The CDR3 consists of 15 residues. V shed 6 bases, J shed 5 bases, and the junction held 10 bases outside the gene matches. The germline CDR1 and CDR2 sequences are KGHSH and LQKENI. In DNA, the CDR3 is TGTGCCAGCTCCCCTGACAGGGGCCGGGGAGATACGCAGTATTTT. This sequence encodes CASSPDRGRGDTQYF.

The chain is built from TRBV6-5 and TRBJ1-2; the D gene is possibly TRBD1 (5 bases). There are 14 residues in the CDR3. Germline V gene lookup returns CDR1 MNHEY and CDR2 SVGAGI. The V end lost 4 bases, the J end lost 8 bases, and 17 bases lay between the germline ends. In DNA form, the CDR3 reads TGTGCCAGCAGTTCTCCGACAGAGGGCGTGGGCTACACCTTC. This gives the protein CASSSPTEGVGYTF.

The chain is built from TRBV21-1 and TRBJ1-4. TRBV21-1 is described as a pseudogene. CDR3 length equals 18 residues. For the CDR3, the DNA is TGTGCCAGCAGCAAAGAACCCCAAATGGGTGCAACTAATGAAAAACTGTTTTTT. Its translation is CASSKEPQMGATNEKLFF.